The 30 T cell receptor beta chains below come from one sample, sequenced in a study of blood T cell repertoires in COVID-19. Profiling relied on immunoSEQ multiplex PCR, and the TCRdb table lists in-frame clones only, not all of them. This table has 65,000 to 90,000 clones, about 84% appearing once. The sample comprised peripheral blood. All receptors come from a man aged 50-59 years with active COVID-19.

V usage is TRBV27 and J usage is TRBJ2-2, with a possible D match to TRBD2 (6 bases). Trimming left V 4 bases short and J 2 bases short, with 17 bases between. The CDR3 is 17 residues long. The germline gives CDR1 MNHEY, CDR2 SMNVEV (reference sequence). The CDR3 DNA follows: TGTGCCAGCAGTTCCCGGATCGGGACTGGTAACACCGGGGAGCTGTTTTTT. As protein: CASSSRIGTGNTGELFF.

V gene TRBV5-4 combines with J gene TRBJ1-5; no reliable D call. There are 12 residues in the CDR3. Germline V gives CDR1 SGHNT, CDR2 YYREEE (reference sequence). V lost 0 bases to trimming and J lost 6 bases, with 4 bases between them. CDR3 in DNA: TGTGCCAGCAGCTTGGCAGGTCAGCCCCAGCATTTT. Translation gives CASSLAGQPQHF.

The chain employs TRBV10-3 and TRBJ2-1, with 7 bases identical to TRBD1. The germline CDR1 and CDR2 sequences are ENHRY and SYGVKD. The CDR3 runs to 14 residues. V trimming: 4 bases; J trimming: 12 bases; junction bases outside the gene matches: 12. The CDR3 coding sequence is TGTGCCATCAGTGCCGGAAACAGGGGAATGGTGCAGTTCTTC. Translation: CAISAGNRGMVQFF.

This chain connects TRBV29-1 to TRBJ2-1; D remains unclear. The CDR3 sequence is 15 residues long. CDR1 SQVTM and CDR2 ANQGSEA come from the germline V gene. The V end lost 4 bases, the J end lost 1 base, and 14 bases lay between the germline ends. The CDR3 bases are TGCAGCGTTGGATCAGGTATATGGTCCTACAATGAGCAGTTCTTC. This gives the protein CSVGSGIWSYNEQFF.

The gene calls are TRBV28 and TRBJ1-2, with 7 bases fitting TRBD1. CDR1 and CDR2 from the germline V gene are MDHEN and SYDVKM. Losses at the gene ends were 6 bases for V and 1 base for J; bases not matched to a gene: 5. The CDR3 consists of 14 residues. CDR3 in amino acids: CASRDRDLNYGYTF. The CDR3 nucleotides are TGTGCCAGCAGAGACAGGGACCTTAACTATGGCTACACCTTC.

This clone was recorded a few times. The rearrangement joins TRBV28 to TRBJ1-2; D remains ambiguous. Germline V CDR1 and CDR2: MDHEN, SYDVKM. With 2 bases removed from V and 2 bases from J, the gap between germline ends came to 3 bases. The CDR3 spans 12 residues. Written as DNA, the CDR3 is TGTGCCAGCAGTTTACGGAACTATGGCTACACCTTC. It codes for CASSLRNYGYTF.

The V call is TRBV28, the J call TRBJ2-7; D call uncertain. This CDR3 spans 10 amino acids. CDR1 MDHEN and CDR2 SYDVKM come from the germline V gene. V gave up 2 bases and J gave up 7 bases, with 3 bases separating them. The CDR3 loop reads CASSLTEQYF. The DNA of the CDR3 is TGTGCCAGCAGTTTAACTGAGCAGTACTTC.

The chain employs TRBV12-3 or TRBV12-4 and TRBJ2-7, with a weak D call TRBD2 (6 bases). This CDR3 spans 13 amino acids. The V end was cut by 6 bases, the J end by 3 bases, with 12 bases between. The CDR3 DNA sequence: TGTGCCAGCAGCCGGGGGTGGGTCTACGAGCAGTACTTC. Residues: CASSRGWVYEQYF.

The V call is TRBV5-1, the J call TRBJ1-1; TRBD1 agrees at 9 bases. V dropped 0 bases and J dropped 2; count of bases not matched to a gene: 8. Germline-derived CDR1 and CDR2 are SGHRS and YFSETQ. The CDR3 runs to 17 residues. CDR3: CASSLGPTTGGNTEAFF. The CDR3 DNA reads as TGCGCCAGCAGCTTGGGTCCCACGACAGGGGGAAACACTGAAGCTTTCTTT.

The J gene is TRBJ2-2, the V gene TRBV24-1; 11 positions agree with TRBD1. The CDR3 has 16 amino acids. Looked up from germline, CDR1 is KGHDR and CDR2 is SFDVKD. The V gene end was trimmed by 4 bases and the J gene end by 5 bases; junction bases not matched to a gene: 5. CDR3 protein: CATSESGTGGTGELFF. CDR3 coding DNA: TGTGCCACCAGTGAATCCGGGACAGGGGGAACCGGGGAGCTGTTTTTT.

The table lists this clone with a few counts. This chain links TRBV7-9 with TRBJ2-1; TRBD1 aligns across 7 bases. CDR1 and CDR2 (germline): SEHNR, FQNEAQ (reference sequence). V shed 1 base and J 8 bases; nucleotides not matched to a gene: 2. The CDR3 has 13 amino acids. CDR3 region: CASSLEQGYEQFF. The CDR3 DNA is TGTGCCAGCAGCTTAGAACAGGGGTATGAGCAGTTCTTC.

This clone has only one observation. This chain connects TRBV28 to TRBJ2-1, with 12 bases matching TRBD2. The CDR3 runs 16 residues. Germline V gene data show CDR1 as MDHEN and CDR2 as SYDVKM. J was trimmed by 5 bases and V by 1 base; bases with no gene match: 3. CDR3 region: CASSLYRLAGDNEQFF. As DNA, the CDR3 is TGTGCCAGCAGTTTATACAGACTAGCGGGGGACAATGAGCAGTTCTTC. The variable domain in full, with the rest retrieved from reference TRBV28 and TRBJ2-1, is DVKVTQSSRYLVKRTGEKVFLECVQDMDHENMFWYRQDPGLGLRLIYFSYDVKMKEKGDIPEGYSVSREKKERFSLILESASTNQTSMYLCASSLYRLAGDNEQFFGPGTRLTVL.

J is TRBJ2-2 and V is TRBV5-1; 7 bases agree with TRBD1. After removal of 4 bases from V and 2 bases from J, the junction contained 5 bases not matched to a gene. Per the germline V gene, CDR1 is SGHRS and CDR2 is YFSETQ. The CDR3 consists of 15 residues. In nucleotides, the CDR3 is TGCGCCAGCAGCACCGGGACAGATAACACCGGGGAGCTGTTTTTT. Protein: CASSTGTDNTGELFF.

This chain joins TRBV18 and TRBJ1-4; D is possibly TRBD1 (5 bases). The CDR3 extends over 13 amino acids. The germline CDR1 and CDR2 sequences are KGHSH and LQKENI. V was shortened by 10 bases and J by 8 bases, with 17 bases between the two germline ends. CDR3 in DNA: TGTGCCACCTCCCGAGGACGGGGGGAAAAACTGTTTTTT. It is translated as CATSRGRGEKLFF.

The chain couples TRBV4-3 to TRBJ2-1; D may be TRBD1 (5 bases). The germline CDR1 and CDR2 sequences are LGHNA and YSLEER. The CDR3 sequence is 13 residues long. Trimming pared 2 bases from V and 8 bases from J, leaving 10 bases between. CDR3 loop: CASSQNQGYEQFF. The DNA for the CDR3 is TGCGCCAGCAGCCAAAACCAGGGATATGAGCAGTTCTTC.

The J gene is TRBJ2-7, the V gene TRBV6-1; D may be TRBD1 (5 bases). V was shortened by 1 base and J by 3 bases, with 7 bases between the two germline ends. Per germline, CDR1 MNHNS and CDR2 SASEGT. There are 13 residues in the CDR3. CDR3 loop: CASSEGTLYEQYF. The DNA of the CDR3 is TGTGCCAGCAGTGAAGGGACACTCTACGAGCAGTACTTC.

The V call is TRBV29-1, the J call TRBJ1-2; TRBD1 matches 7 bases. This CDR3 is 16 amino acids long. Unmatched junction bases numbered 17, after V lost 7 bases and J lost 3 bases. Per the germline V gene, CDR1 is SQVTM and CDR2 is ANQGSEA. This CDR3 reads CSGNRDSSRGHYGYTF. DNA of the CDR3: TGCAGCGGAAACCGGGACAGCTCCCGAGGTCACTATGGCTACACCTTC.

Only one count was recorded for this clone. CDR3 region: CASTKGLAVYNEQFF. The CDR3 coding sequence is TGTGCCAGTACCAAGGGACTAGCGGTCTACAATGAGCAGTTCTTC. The chain has TRBV19 and TRBJ2-1; TRBD2 matches at 11 bases. The CDR3 is made up of 15 amino acids. The germline V gene encodes CDR1 LNHDA and CDR2 SQIVND (reference sequence). J gave up 3 bases and V 7 bases, and 5 bases lay outside the gene matches.

This clone was observed a handful of times. This chain uses TRBV28 with TRBJ1-5; 10 bases fit TRBD1. CDR3 length equals 15 residues. CDR1 and CDR2 (germline): MDHEN, SYDVKM. V gave up 2 bases and J gave up 6 bases; unmatched junction bases: 4. The CDR3 sequence: CASSLGTGVVQPQHF. CDR3 nucleotide sequence: TGTGCCAGCAGTTTAGGGACAGGGGTTGTTCAGCCCCAGCATTTT.

The J gene is TRBJ2-1, the V gene TRBV18, with 8 bases identical to TRBD1. The germline V gene has CDR1 KGHSH and CDR2 LQKENI. V was clipped by 4 bases and J by 9 bases; unmatched bases: 2. This CDR3 has 12 residues. The CDR3 here is CASSLGQAEQFF. The DNA of the CDR3 is TGTGCCAGCTCACTGGGACAGGCTGAGCAGTTCTTC.

This clone was counted between two and nine times. The gene calls are TRBV5-1 and TRBJ2-5; TRBD2 aligns across 9 bases. This CDR3 contains 14 residues. In germline, CDR1 is SGHRS, CDR2 YFSETQ. Unmatched junction bases numbered 5, after V lost 6 bases and J lost 2 bases. The CDR3 bases are TGCGCCAGCAATGAGCTAGCGGGGCAAGAGACCCAGTACTTC. It specifies CASNELAGQETQYF. Filled out from reference TRBV5-1 and TRBJ2-5, the complete variable domain reads KAGVTQTPRYLIKTRGQQVTLSCSPISGHRSVSWYQQTPGQGLQFLFEYFSETQRNKGNFPGRFSGRQFSNSRSEMNVSTLELGDSALYLCASNELAGQETQYFGPGTRLLVL.

V is TRBV28 and J is TRBJ1-2, with TRBD1 identical over 9 bases. The CDR3 is made up of 19 amino acids. With 6 bases clipped from V and 4 bases from J, the junction kept 21 bases outside the gene matches. Germline CDR1 and CDR2: MDHEN and SYDVKM. The CDR3 DNA sequence: TGTGCCAGCAGGGTAACCCTGATACCCGGGACAGGGTTTACCTATGGCTACACCTTC. Its protein is CASRVTLIPGTGFTYGYTF.

V usage is TRBV5-8 and J usage is TRBJ1-2; no definite D call. This CDR3 region has 13 residues. V lost 2 bases and J 2 bases, leaving 7 bases between the germline ends. From germline, CDR1 is SGHTS and CDR2 YDEGEE. The DNA of the CDR3 is TGTGCCAGCAGCTTAAACCAGAACTATGGCTACACCTTC. This encodes CASSLNQNYGYTF.

The chain employs TRBV7-9 and TRBJ2-1, with 7 nucleotides matching TRBD1. Trimming took 5 bases from V and 6 from J; bases not matched to a gene: 4. Per germline, CDR1 SEHNR and CDR2 FQNEAQ (reference sequence). The CDR3 length is 13 residues. The chain's CDR3 is CASSLAGGNEQFF. The CDR3 bases are TGTGCCAGCAGCCTGGCAGGGGGCAATGAGCAGTTCTTC. Together with reference TRBV7-9 and TRBJ2-1, the CDR3 gives the full variable domain: DTGVSQNPRHKITKRGQNVTFRCDPISEHNRLYWYRQTLGQGPEFLTYFQNEAQLEKSRLLSDRFSAERPKGSFSTLEIQRTEQGDSAMYLCASSLAGGNEQFFGPGTRLTVL.

J is TRBJ1-5 and V is TRBV28; 8 bases match TRBD1. Per the germline V gene, CDR1 is MDHEN and CDR2 is SYDVKM. V shed 5 bases, J shed 4 bases, and the junction held 10 bases outside the gene matches. The CDR3 sequence is 16 residues long. The CDR3 region has the DNA TGTGCCAGCAGTACGAACCCACAGGGGGGGAATCAGCCCCAGCATTTT. The encoded protein is CASSTNPQGGNQPQHF.

V gene TRBV7-8 combines with J gene TRBJ2-7; D may be TRBD2 (5 bases). There are 15 residues in the CDR3. V lost 1 base, J lost 4 bases, and 14 bases lay in between. Germline CDR1 and CDR2: SGHVS and FQNEAQ. The CDR3 bases are TGTGCCAGCAGCTTAGTAGAGGGCAACGTTTACGAGCAGTACTTC. It codes for CASSLVEGNVYEQYF.

This chain uses TRBV28 with TRBJ1-3; D gene uncertain. V lost 2 bases and J lost 1, with 9 bases in between. There are 15 residues in the CDR3. CDR1 is MDHEN, CDR2 SYDVKM, per germline. The CDR3 nucleotides read TGTGCCAGCAGTTTAGGGGAGAATTCTGGAAACACCATATATTTT. It specifies CASSLGENSGNTIYF.

This chain connects TRBV5-6 to TRBJ1-2; 7 bases line up with TRBD1. After removal of 3 bases from V and 3 bases from J, the junction contained 2 bases not matched to a gene. Germline CDR1 and CDR2: SGHDT and YYEEEE. The CDR3 covers 13 residues. CDR3 residues: CASSYDRDYGYTF. The CDR3 DNA reads TGTGCCAGCAGCTACGACAGGGACTATGGCTACACCTTC.

This chain links TRBV6-2 or TRBV6-3 with TRBJ1-2, with 7 positions matching TRBD1. This CDR3 has 13 residues. CDR1 and CDR2 (germline): MNHEY, SVGEGT. Trimming took 5 bases from V and 4 from J; bases not matched to a gene: 4. The CDR3 spells CASSQTGIYGYTF. The CDR3 bases are TGTGCCAGCAGTCAGACAGGGATCTATGGCTACACCTTC.

This chain uses TRBV9 with TRBJ2-1; 11 bases line up with TRBD1. V dropped 4 bases and J dropped 2; count of bases not matched to a gene: 11. The CDR3 sequence is 18 residues long. Germline V gene data show CDR1 as SGDLS and CDR2 as YYNGEE. The DNA of the CDR3 is TGTGCCAGCAGCCCCAGGGACAGGGGGTTCAATGCCTACAATGAGCAGTTCTTC. It codes for CASSPRDRGFNAYNEQFF.